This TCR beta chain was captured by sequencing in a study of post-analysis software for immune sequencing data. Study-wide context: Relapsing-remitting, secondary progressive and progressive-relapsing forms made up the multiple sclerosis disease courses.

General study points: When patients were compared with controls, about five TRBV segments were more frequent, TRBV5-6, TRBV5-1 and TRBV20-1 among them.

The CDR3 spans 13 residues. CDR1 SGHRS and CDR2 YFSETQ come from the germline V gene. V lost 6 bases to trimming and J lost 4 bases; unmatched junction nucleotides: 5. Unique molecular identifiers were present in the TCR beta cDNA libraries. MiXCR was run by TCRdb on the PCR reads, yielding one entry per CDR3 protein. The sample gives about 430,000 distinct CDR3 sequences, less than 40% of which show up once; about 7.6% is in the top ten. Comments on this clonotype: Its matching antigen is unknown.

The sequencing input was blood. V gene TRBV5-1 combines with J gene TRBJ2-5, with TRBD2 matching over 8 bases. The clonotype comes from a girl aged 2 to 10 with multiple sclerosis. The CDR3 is CASNGGARETQYF. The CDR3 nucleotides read TGCGCCAGCAACGGGGGGGCCAGAGAGACCCAGTACTTC.